The 5 T cell receptor beta chains given below trace back to one sample, sequenced in a study of vaccination and CD4 T cells after COVID-19. Regarding treatment: roughly ten-day PBMC culture with coronavirus spike peptide pools or control peptides (ViraFEST assay). Sequence data for DNA of cultured CD4+ T cells were generated by the Oncomine TCR Beta short-read assay. TCRdb analysed the PCR reads with MiXCR anew, one entry per CDR3 protein. Of 20,000 to 25,000 distinct CDR3 sequences in the sample, over 50% were seen once. The antigens these receptors bind are not known. Sequencing used CD4+ T cells from blood, cultured in vitro. Receptor source: a human donor who had recovered from COVID-19.

This clonotype was found once. The chain has TRBV6-5 and TRBJ2-3; 9 bases match TRBD2. There are 18 residues in the CDR3. V lost 2 bases to trimming and J lost 6 bases; unmatched junction nucleotides: 15. CDR1 and CDR2 from the germline V gene are MNHEY and SVGAGI. CDR3 amino acids: CASSYRGEVAGVMDTQYF. The CDR3 region has the DNA TGTGCCAGCAGTTACCGGGGGGAAGTAGCGGGAGTGATGGATACGCAGTATTTT.

This clonotype appeared a few times. The genes are TRBV10-3 and TRBJ1-1; unclear D gene. The germline V gene encodes CDR1 ENHRY and CDR2 SYGVKD. Trimming removed 4 bases at V and 4 bases at J, with 7 bases between. The CDR3 sequence is 12 residues long. CDR3 DNA: TGTGCCATCAGTGTGGCCGCCACTGAAGCTTTCTTT. This gives the protein CAISVAATEAFF.

This rearrangement joins TRBV30 to TRBJ1-2; possible D gene TRBD1, 5 bases. Trimming removed 7 bases from V and 3 bases from J, with 15 bases in between. Germline V gene data show CDR1 as GTSNPN and CDR2 as SVGIG (reference sequence). The CDR3 spans 13 residues. CDR3 residues: CASFGGQDYGYTF. CDR3 in DNA: TGTGCCTCCTTTGGGGGTCAGGACTATGGCTACACCTTC.

This chain connects TRBV7-9 to TRBJ1-2; 7 bases are shared with TRBD1. Germline lookup yields CDR1 SEHNR and CDR2 FQNEAQ (reference sequence). The V gene end was trimmed by 5 bases and the J gene end by 6 bases; junction bases not matched to a gene: 12. The CDR3 covers 15 residues. The CDR3 here is CASSPSVKTGHGYTF. The CDR3 DNA follows: TGTGCCAGCAGCCCCTCGGTCAAGACAGGGCATGGCTACACCTTC.

The CDR3 sequence: CASSLGGPSTDTQYF. The CDR3 region has the DNA TGTGCCAGCAGCTTAGGGGGACCTAGCACAGATACGCAGTATTTT. This chain links TRBV7-6 with TRBJ2-3; possibly TRBD1 or TRBD2 for D (5 bases each). The CDR3 totals 15 residues. V was cut by 1 base and J by 0 bases, with 8 bases left in between. The germline CDR1 and CDR2 sequences are SGHVS and FNYEAQ.